The clone carrying this TCR beta chain was seen a few times. Its matching antigen is unknown. This specimen comes from a study of cytomegalovirus exposure and HLA in healthy donors. Study at large: Early release data held around 80 million unique TCRs from HLA-typed donors. Notes on the study in general: For most TCR beta V segments, an earlier analysis put the productive rate at about 90% or about 30% of the time.

Primers: 60 Vbeta forward and 13 Jbeta reverse. Measured with immunoSEQ multiplex PCR; TCRdb has only the in-frame clones, and not every one. Among approximately 200,000 clones, 60% to 85% were seen once, and the ten largest hold roughly a sixth. The CDR3 spans 14 residues. CDR1 and CDR2 from the germline V gene are MGHDK and SYGVNS. V dropped 9 bases and J dropped 3; count of bases not matched to a gene: 8. The sequencing sample was made of PBMCs. This receptor was identified in a man aged 35 to 55 in good health and CMV-seronegative. The chain joins TRBV25-1 to TRBJ2-3; 8 bases match TRBD2. The DNA for the CDR3 is TGTGCCAGTCAGCCGGGGGGGCGGACAGATACGCAGTATTTT. Translated, it gives CASQPGGRTDTQYF.